This T cell receptor beta chain was recovered during a study of T cell clonality in common variable immunodeficiency. Repertoires were generated with immunoSEQ multiplex PCR, while TCRdb's copy carries only in-frame clones and drops some. The record shows about 39,000 clones for this sample, with no singletons present. With 4 bases removed from V and 5 bases from J, the gap between germline ends came to 23 bases. This CDR3 is 18 amino acids long. Germline CDR1 reads LNHDA; CDR2 reads SQIVND (reference sequence). The sample holds many counts of this clone. The CDR3 end is not reached by the read, which stops 3 residues before it; the germline J gene fills it in.

The V gene is TRBV19, the J gene TRBJ2-2; D might be TRBD1 or TRBD2, each matching 7 bases. The receptor was isolated from a person between 18 and 69 years old in good health. Input material: peripheral blood mononuclear cells. The CDR3 DNA, read in part, is TGTGCCAGTAGTAACACAGGGGAGGGCTGGGTGAGGACCGGGGAG. It codes for CASSNTGEGWVRTGE. The entire CDR3 reads CASSNTGEGWVRTGELFF.